This TCR beta chain was documented in a study of T cells after posttransplantation cyclophosphamide. Study-wide findings and caveats: Skin or GI-infiltrating T cells shared few TRB sequences with blood. Recipient CMV seropositivity and CMV reactivation strongly tracked TRB clonality. Donor-recipient repertoire similarity was low at 1-2 months, rising over year one.

This CDR3 is 16 amino acids long. CDR1 and CDR2 from the germline V gene are LGHNA and YSLEER. V dropped 0 bases and J dropped 7 bases, with 15 bases sitting between them. A marrow graft followed busulfan-fludarabine conditioning, with cyclophosphamide on days +3 and +4. Generated by immunoSEQ multiplex PCR, the TCRdb table keeps only in-frame clones and is missing some. The sample shows roughly 3,000 clones, no singletons; the ten largest hold 25% to 40%. This clone was seen ten or more times. The antigen is not known. This TCR was recovered from a female patient aged 50 to 60 who received an allogeneic stem cell transplant from a related donor, was CMV-positive, and had no GVHD. Some T cells may have come from the graft donor. This chain links TRBV4-3 with TRBJ1-4, with D maybe TRBD1 (6 bases). Sequencing used PBMCs, obtained after allogeneic stem cell transplant with posttransplant cyclophosphamide. The DNA of the CDR3 is TGCGCCAGCAGCCAAGAGAGGGGCAGGGGTGCTGAAAAACTGTTTTTT. The encoded protein is CASSQERGRGAEKLFF.